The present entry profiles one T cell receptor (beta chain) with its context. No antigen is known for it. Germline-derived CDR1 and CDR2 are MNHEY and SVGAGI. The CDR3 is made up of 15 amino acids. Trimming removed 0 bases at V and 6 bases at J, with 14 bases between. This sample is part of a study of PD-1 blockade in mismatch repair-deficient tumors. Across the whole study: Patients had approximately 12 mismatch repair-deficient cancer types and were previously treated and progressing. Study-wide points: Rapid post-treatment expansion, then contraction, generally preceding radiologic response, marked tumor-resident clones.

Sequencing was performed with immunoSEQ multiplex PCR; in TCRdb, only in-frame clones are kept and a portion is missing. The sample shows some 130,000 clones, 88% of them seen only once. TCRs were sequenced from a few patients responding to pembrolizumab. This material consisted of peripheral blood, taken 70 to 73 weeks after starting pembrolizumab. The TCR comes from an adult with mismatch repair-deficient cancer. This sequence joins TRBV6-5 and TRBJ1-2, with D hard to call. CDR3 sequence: CASSYSRTRPDGYTF. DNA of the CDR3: TGTGCCAGCAGTTACTCCCGGACTCGCCCCGATGGCTACACCTTC.